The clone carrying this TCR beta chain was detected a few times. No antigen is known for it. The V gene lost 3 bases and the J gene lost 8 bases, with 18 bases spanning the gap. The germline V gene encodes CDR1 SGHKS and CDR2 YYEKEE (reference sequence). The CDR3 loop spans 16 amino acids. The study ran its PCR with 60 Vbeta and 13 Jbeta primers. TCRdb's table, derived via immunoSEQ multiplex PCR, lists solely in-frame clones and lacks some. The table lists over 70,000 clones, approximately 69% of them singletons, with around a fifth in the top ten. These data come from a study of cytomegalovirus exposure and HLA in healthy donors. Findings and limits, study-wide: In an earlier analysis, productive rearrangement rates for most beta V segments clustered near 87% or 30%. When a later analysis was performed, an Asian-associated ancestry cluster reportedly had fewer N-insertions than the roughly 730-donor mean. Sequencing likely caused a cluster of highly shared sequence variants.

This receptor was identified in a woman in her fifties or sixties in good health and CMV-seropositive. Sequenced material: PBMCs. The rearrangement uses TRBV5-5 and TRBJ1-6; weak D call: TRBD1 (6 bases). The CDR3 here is CASSSPDRGVDSPLHF. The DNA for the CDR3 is TGTGCCAGCAGCTCCCCGGACAGAGGCGTCGATTCACCCCTCCACTTT. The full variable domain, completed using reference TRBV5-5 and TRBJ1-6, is DAGVTQSPTHLIKTRGQQVTLRCSPISGHKSVSWYQQVLGQGPQFIFQYYEKEERGRGNFPDRFSARQFPNYSSELNVNALLLGDSALYLCASSSPDRGVDSPLHFGNGTRLTVT.